This T cell receptor beta chain was obtained from a study of T cell responses to AZD1222 COVID-19 vaccine. General study findings and limits: Clonal diversity was possibly underestimated; the donors were predominantly white British and more often female.

There are 15 residues in the CDR3. With 2 bases clipped from V and 4 bases from J, the junction kept 5 bases outside the gene matches. The germline CDR1 and CDR2 sequences are MNHNY and SVGAGI (reference sequence). Sequencing used immunoSEQ multiplex PCR; TCRdb keeps in-frame clones, though not all of them. The sample includes 180,000 or so clones, approximately 93% of them seen just once. Turning to this clone: As yet, its antigen is unknown.

The TCR sequence derives from an adult who received the AZD1222 COVID-19 vaccine. Sequenced here: peripheral blood, sampled 28 days after the second AZD1222 dose. V usage is TRBV6-6 and J usage is TRBJ1-2, with TRBD1 matching over 9 bases. CDR3 DNA sequence: TGTGCCAGCAGTTACATGGGACAGGGTTCCTATGGCTACACCTTC. Amino acid sequence: CASSYMGQGSYGYTF.